This T cell receptor beta chain originates from a study of blood T cells in healthy people across ages. Study observations and caveats: Diversity figures derived from one million T cells were judged to underestimate the true value. Greater diversity and more naive CD4+ cells were seen in long-lived donors than in aged donors.

The CDR3 has 14 amino acids. CDR1 is SGDLS and CDR2 is YYNGEE in the germline V gene. The V end was cut by 0 bases, the J end by 7 bases, with 8 bases between. Details on this clonotype: Its antigen is unidentified.

Investigators took ten milliliters of peripheral blood from every donor. The authors ran a second PCR of 7 to 11 cycles using a sample-barcoded 5' primer and a J-beta primer mix. A template-switch adaptor containing 12 random nucleotides labeled each cDNA molecule. TCRdb ran MiXCR on the 5' RACE reads and lists one entry per CDR3 protein. Of about 640,000 distinct CDR3 sequences detected, over 40% appear once; the ten largest clones hold about 30%. Sequenced material: blood. The sequence was collected from a man at least 80 years old in good health. The V gene is TRBV9, the J gene TRBJ1-6; possibly TRBD1 for D (6 bases). Written as DNA, the CDR3 is TGTGCCAGCAGCGTAGACGGGACAAATTCACCCCTCCACTTT. As protein: CASSVDGTNSPLHF. The full variable domain, its missing parts supplied by reference TRBV9 and TRBJ1-6, is DSGVTQTPKHLITATGQRVTLRCSPRSGDLSVYWYQQSLDQGLQFLIQYYNGEERAKGNILERFSAQQFPDLHSELNLSSLELGDSALYFCASSVDGTNSPLHFGNGTRLTVT.